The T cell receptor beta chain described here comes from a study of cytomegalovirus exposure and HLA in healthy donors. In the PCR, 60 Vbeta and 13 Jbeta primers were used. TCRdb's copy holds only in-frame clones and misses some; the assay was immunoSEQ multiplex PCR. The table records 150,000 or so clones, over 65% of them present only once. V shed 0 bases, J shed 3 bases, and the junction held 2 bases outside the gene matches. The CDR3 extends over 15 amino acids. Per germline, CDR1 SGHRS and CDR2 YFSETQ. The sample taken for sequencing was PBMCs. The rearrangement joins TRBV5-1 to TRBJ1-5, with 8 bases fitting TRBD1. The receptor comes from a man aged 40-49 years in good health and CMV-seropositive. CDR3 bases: TGCGCCAGCAGCTTGGGACAGGGGCTCAATCAGCCCCAGCATTTT. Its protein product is CASSLGQGLNQPQHF.